This T cell receptor (beta chain) was captured in a study of T cell repertoires in aging, cancer and after chemotherapy. General study points: Compared with age-matched healthy donors, untreated hematological or solid cancer patients showed higher blood TCR clonality.

Rearranged V-D-J TRB sequences were amplified with a mixed TRB-A/B primer pool. TCRdb re-called the multiplex PCR reads with MiXCR, one entry per CDR3 protein. The sample lists approximately 7,800 distinct CDR3 sequences; roughly two fifths were seen once. This CDR3 region has 14 residues. Looked up from germline, CDR1 is SGHTA and CDR2 is FQGNSA. Between the trimmed V and J ends, which lost 1 base and 3 bases, there was a span of 9 bases. To note about this clonotype: The antigen remains unidentified.

The template was genomic DNA from peripheral blood, not RNA. The clonotype originates from a human donor in good health. The chain carries TRBV7-2 and TRBJ2-5; D unclear. The specimen was blood. The CDR3, as DNA: TGTGCCAGCAGCTTAGAGGTTCGGGAAGAGACCCAGTACTTC. Residues: CASSLEVREETQYF.